This T cell receptor beta chain was profiled in a study of shared clonotypes between healthy human individuals (dated by TCRdb to 2019 to 2021). For context, the study as a whole: A couple of women and three men aged 18 to 49 years were included in the cohort. Each donor's leukapheresis produced roughly between roughly 0.9 and 8.9 billion PBMCs. Different laboratories and diverse techniques were used to prepare libraries and sequence TCR repertoires, to increase sequencing depth and limit assay-specific biases. Blood TCR repertoires of about five healthy adults were deeply sequenced to estimate repertoire size and the extent of clonotype sharing between individuals.

Paper-wide results and their limitations: Only blood was sampled, and tissue TCR repertoires likely differ from those in blood. Because the study included a small number of donors, the genetic and exposure-history diversity represented was limited. Pairwise subsampling led to the expectation that sequencing depth would affect the degree of clonotype sharing among donors.

TCR CDR3 regions were amplified from genomic DNA by multiplex PCR using the deep immunoSEQ assay. Extracted genomic DNA from each cell subset was spread evenly across all wells of several immunoSEQ 96-well plates, with each plate serving as a replicate. Each replicate PCR for unsorted PBMC received roughly 300 ng genomic DNA, equal to 25,000 to 35,000 T cell genomes. Unsorted PBMC genomic DNA was sequenced across ten immunoSEQ deep assay plates. Purified libraries were measured with a Qubit 3.0 fluorometer, size-checked on a Bioanalyzer 2100, and measured again with the KAPA Library Quantification kit. A separate single-read 150-cycle Illumina NextSeq 550 flow cell was used to sequence each immunoSEQ 96-well plate. On the study's bioinformatics: Because only junctional sequences without quality scores were contained in the immunoSEQ output, filtering matching that applied to full-length reads could not be performed. To assign V/J genes and CDR3, sequences were annotated using PyIR, a Python wrapper for IgBLAST v1.9, with IMGT germline references. Reads were filtered out if the reads had weak V/J assignments (E-value above 1e-6), no CDR3, stop codons, out-of-frame junctions, or ambiguous translated residues. V3J clonotypes were defined as sequences sharing an identical inferred V gene, J gene, and CDR3 amino acid sequence. To compute the percentage overlap between repertoires, the number of shared unique clonotypes was divided by the size of the smaller repertoire. Repertoire richness was assessed with RTK rarefaction, the Chao1 estimator, and Recon v2.1 estimates of unobserved clonotypes. TCRdb obtained this table from immuneACCESS and retained in-frame rearrangements with V and J assigned. These tables miss some clones; where compared with another copy, unresolved V genes account for less than half of the shortfall, and the remainder is unexplained. V, J and clone size derive from that table, while D and trimming were established from the DNA sequence. The sample profile shows fewer than 550,000 clones; about 80% of them were found once. Under 15% of the sample is held by the ten biggest clonotypes.

The donors were healthy, HIV-negative adults with no recently reported acute infections or vaccinations. All donors were Caucasian adults living in Nashville, Tennessee, USA. For unsorted samples, tens of millions of PBMCs were counted and genomic DNA was extracted with the QIAamp DNA Blood Mini kit. Blood was collected by leukapheresis, and PBMCs were isolated by Ficoll-Histopaque density gradient centrifugation and then cryopreserved in liquid nitrogen vapor phase. Concerning this clone: Its binding antigen is unknown. Base qualities are not provided; no much larger clone lies one nucleotide away.

The germline V gene specifies SGHDN as CDR1 and FVKESK as CDR2. The CDR3 numbers 12 residues from cysteine through phenylalanine. CDR3 DNA only is kept here, 36 bases in frame from base 1. Trimming at the junction amounts to 4 bases on V and 3 bases on J, and the germline ends lie 5 bases apart. The specimen sequenced was PBMCs. The source of this sequence is a woman in her thirties or forties in good health. Some clones in this sample may be carry-over from other donors' samples. The sequence joins TRBV14 to TRBJ2-3; a tentative D match to TRBD1 spans 5 bases. The nucleotide sequence reads as follows: TGTGCCAGCAGCCCAGGGACAGATACGCAGTATTTT. Translated, it reads CASSPGTDTQYF.